What follows are 27 T cell receptor beta chains derived from one specimen sequenced in a study of OX40 agonist ivuxolimab in advanced cancers. The method was immunoSEQ multiplex PCR; TCRdb's version includes in-frame clones alone and lacks a portion of them. The data show tens of thousands of clones, roughly 80% seen once. This specimen was CD4+ or CD8+ T cells sorted from blood, taken in a trial of the OX40 agonist ivuxolimab. All receptors derive from an adult with an advanced solid tumor such as melanoma, head and neck, liver or kidney cancer.

The CDR3 bases are TGTGCCAGCAGCCCCCCCCTAGGCTCCTACAATGAGCAGTTCTTC. Translation gives CASSPPLGSYNEQFF. This chain joins TRBV11-3 and TRBJ2-1; D unresolved. V was shortened by 5 bases and J by 0 bases, with 11 bases between the two germline ends. From germline, CDR1 is SGHNT and CDR2 YENEEA. CDR3 length: 15 amino acids.

This clone has more than one count but fewer than ten. The chain links TRBV11-2 to TRBJ2-7, with 9 nucleotides matching TRBD2. Germline V gives CDR1 SGHAT, CDR2 FQNNGV. V gave up 2 bases and J gave up 2 bases; unmatched junction bases: 4. This CDR3 spans 15 amino acids. The CDR3 DNA sequence: TGTGCCAGCAGCTTAAGGCTAGCGGGACCCTACGAGCAGTACTTC. Encoded protein: CASSLRLAGPYEQYF. Full variable domain (rest looked up from reference TRBV11-2 and TRBJ2-7): EAGVAQSPRYKIIEKRQSVAFWCNPISGHATLYWYQQILGQGPKLLIQFQNNGVVDDSQLPKDRFSAERLKGVDSTLKIQPAKLEDSAVYLCASSLRLAGPYEQYFGPGTRLTVT.

The chain is built from TRBV27 and TRBJ1-1, with 8 bases matching TRBD1. V was pared by 3 bases and J by 4 bases, with 10 bases of the junction left unmatched. CDR3 length equals 16 residues. CDR1 MNHEY and CDR2 SMNVEV come from the germline V gene (reference sequence). The CDR3 bases are TGTGCCAGCAGTTTCTCCGGGGGGACAGGAGGCACTGAAGCTTTCTTT. Translation gives CASSFSGGTGGTEAFF.

The chain couples TRBV11-3 to TRBJ2-1, with TRBD2 as a possible D gene (6 bases). V dropped 5 bases and J dropped 0 bases, with 14 bases sitting between them. The germline gives CDR1 SGHNT, CDR2 YENEEA. This CDR3 comprises 16 residues. CDR3 in DNA: TGTGCCAGCAGCCCGAGGGGACTCGTCTCCTACAATGAGCAGTTCTTC. This codes for CASSPRGLVSYNEQFF. The variable domain in full, completed from reference TRBV11-3 and TRBJ2-1, reads EAGVVQSPRYKIIEKKQPVAFWCNPISGHNTLYWYLQNLGQGPELLIRYENEEAVDDSQLPKDRFSAERLKGVDSTLKIQPAELGDSAVYLCASSPRGLVSYNEQFFGPGTRLTVL.

This rearrangement joins TRBV5-1 to TRBJ2-3; D gene unclear. V lost 1 base to trimming and J lost 2 bases, with 8 bases between them. The CDR3 is 14 residues long. Germline values: CDR1 SGHRS, CDR2 YFSETQ. The CDR3, as DNA: TGCGCCAGCAGCTTGTCGCGAATCACAGATACGCAGTATTTT. Protein: CASSLSRITDTQYF.

In this sample, this clone turned up a few times. This chain joins TRBV5-1 and TRBJ2-1, with D possibly TRBD2 on 5 matching bases. The CDR3 runs 14 residues. Trimming removed 4 bases from V and 8 bases from J, with 16 bases in between. CDR1 and CDR2 (germline): SGHRS, YFSETQ. The DNA of the CDR3 is TGCGCCAGCAGCCCCTTAACTAGTATGTATGAGCAGTTCTTC. Translated, it gives CASSPLTSMYEQFF.

The chain links TRBV10-2 to TRBJ2-1; a possible D gene is TRBD2 (5 bases). Germline V gene data show CDR1 as WSHSY and CDR2 as SAAADI. The CDR3 contains 13 residues. V lost 9 bases and J 0 bases, leaving 9 bases between the germline ends. The CDR3 DNA follows: TGCGCCAGTCGACTAAGCTCCTACAATGAGCAGTTCTTC. It encodes CASRLSSYNEQFF.

The chain's CDR3 is CASSPYVASNEQFF. The CDR3 DNA sequence: TGTGCCAGCAGCCCTTACGTAGCGTCCAATGAGCAGTTCTTC. The gene calls are TRBV7-6 and TRBJ2-1, with a weak D call TRBD2 (5 bases). The CDR3 extends over 14 amino acids. V was trimmed by 5 bases and J by 6 bases, leaving 14 bases between them. Looked up from germline, CDR1 is SGHVS and CDR2 is FNYEAQ.

This chain links TRBV5-5 with TRBJ1-1; 8 nucleotides line up with TRBD1. Trimming at V came to 2 bases and at J to 4 bases, leaving 4 bases not matched to a gene. Germline CDR1 is SGHKS and CDR2 is YYEKEE (reference sequence). This CDR3 has 14 amino acids. This chain's CDR3 is CASSLDRGSTEAFF. The DNA of the CDR3 is TGTGCCAGCAGCTTAGACAGGGGATCCACTGAAGCTTTCTTT.

The chain uses TRBV9 and TRBJ1-4, with a possible D match to TRBD1 (5 bases). The V and J ends lost 4 bases and 7 bases respectively, with 14 bases between them. Germline CDR1 and CDR2: SGDLS and YYNGEE. This CDR3 is built from 14 residues. The CDR3: CASSPGVSGEKLFF. Here the CDR3 DNA reads TGTGCCAGCAGCCCGGGGGTTAGCGGTGAAAAACTGTTTTTT. The full variable domain, completed using reference TRBV9 and TRBJ1-4, is DSGVTQTPKHLITATGQRVTLRCSPRSGDLSVYWYQQSLDQGLQFLIQYYNGEERAKGNILERFSAQQFPDLHSELNLSSLELGDSALYFCASSPGVSGEKLFFGSGTQLSVL.

The V and J genes are TRBV19 and TRBJ2-3; 10 bases fit TRBD2. Germline V gives CDR1 LNHDA, CDR2 SQIVND (reference sequence). The CDR3 is made up of 17 amino acids. Trimming cost V 5 bases and J 8 bases; bases outside gene matches: 16. In nucleotides, the CDR3 is TGTGCCAGTAGTCCCTGGGGGAAGCGGGAGGGCCGAGGTACGCAGTATTTT. Translation: CASSPWGKREGRGTQYF.

The chain couples TRBV11-2 to TRBJ2-5; D is ambiguous. Germline-derived CDR1 and CDR2 are SGHAT and FQNNGV. This CDR3 comprises 14 residues. The V and J ends lost 1 base and 1 base respectively, with 7 bases between them. The DNA of the CDR3 is TGTGCCAGCAGCTTAGTCGACGGCCAAGAGACCCAGTACTTC. Protein: CASSLVDGQETQYF.

This chain joins TRBV5-6 and TRBJ2-5; tentative D call: TRBD2 (5 bases). The CDR3 totals 14 residues. The V gene's germline CDR1 is SGHDT and CDR2 YYEEEE. With 2 bases removed from V and 3 bases from J, the gap between germline ends came to 11 bases. The CDR3 coding sequence is TGTGCCAGCAGCTTTCGATCCGGGGAAGAGACCCAGTACTTC. Its translation: CASSFRSGEETQYF.

The V gene is TRBV7-2, the J gene TRBJ1-3; TRBD1 aligns across 10 bases. V was clipped by 1 base and J by 2 bases; unmatched bases: 5. The CDR3 runs 17 residues. The V gene's germline CDR1 is SGHTA and CDR2 FQGNSA. The CDR3 DNA reads TGTGCCAGCAGCTTAGTTGCAGGACAGGGGGCTGGAAACACCATATATTTT. It yields the protein CASSLVAGQGAGNTIYF.

The chain recombines TRBV18 with TRBJ2-1, with D possibly TRBD2 on 6 matching bases. CDR1 is KGHSH, CDR2 LQKENI, per germline. Trimming shortened V by 3 bases and J by 2 bases, and 17 bases separated the two germline ends. The CDR3 extends over 17 amino acids. CDR3 loop: CASSPLPGSATYNEQFF. CDR3 sequence (DNA): TGTGCCAGCTCACCTCTCCCCGGGAGCGCAACCTACAATGAGCAGTTCTTC.

The J gene is TRBJ2-3, the V gene TRBV5-1; D gene uncertain. The CDR3 covers 13 residues. Trimming pared 2 bases from V and 2 bases from J, leaving 6 bases between. In germline, CDR1 is SGHRS, CDR2 YFSETQ. Written as DNA, the CDR3 is TGCGCCAGCAGCTTATTAGCCACAGATACGCAGTATTTT. Its protein product is CASSLLATDTQYF.

The V gene is TRBV6-4, the J gene TRBJ2-3; 9 bases align to TRBD2. The V gene end was trimmed by 5 bases and the J gene end by 4 bases; junction bases not matched to a gene: 7. There are 15 residues in the CDR3. Germline lookup yields CDR1 MRHNA and CDR2 SNTAGT. The CDR3 sequence: CASSRIAGVPDTQYF. CDR3 DNA: TGTGCCAGCAGTAGGATAGCGGGAGTCCCAGATACGCAGTATTTT.

The J gene is TRBJ1-1, the V gene TRBV21-1; TRBD1, the table's D call, was not compared with the DNA. TRBV21-1 is classified as a pseudogene. The CDR3 totals 16 residues. The chain's CDR3 is CASSKGGDRLNTEAFF. CDR3 DNA: TGTGCCAGCAGCAAAGGGGGCGATCGACTGAACACTGAAGCTTTCTTT.

This clone appeared a few times. The chain combines TRBV5-6 with TRBJ1-1; 10 bases map to TRBD1. Germline CDR1 SGHDT, CDR2 YYEEEE. Trimming cost V 4 bases and J 5 bases; bases outside gene matches: 5. This CDR3 is 14 amino acids long. For the CDR3, the DNA is TGTGCCAGCAGCGCACCGGGACAGGGGACTGAAGCTTTCTTT. It yields the protein CASSAPGQGTEAFF.

The rearrangement joins TRBV5-4 to TRBJ1-1, with D maybe TRBD1 (5 bases). The CDR3 loop spans 16 amino acids. CDR1 is SGHNT, CDR2 YYREEE, per germline (reference sequence). V shed 2 bases and J shed 5 bases, with 19 bases lying between them. The CDR3 spells CASSLGHDRKGTEAFF. CDR3 coding DNA: TGTGCCAGCAGCTTAGGACACGATCGGAAAGGGACTGAAGCTTTCTTT.

The chain uses TRBV10-3 and TRBJ2-1; possibly TRBD2 for D (6 bases). V lost 3 bases to trimming and J lost 1 base, with 16 bases between them. The CDR3 totals 17 residues. From germline, CDR1 is ENHRY and CDR2 SYGVKD. This chain's CDR3 is CAISEQYLGLSYNEQFF. CDR3 in DNA: TGTGCCATCAGTGAACAATACTTGGGACTTTCCTACAATGAGCAGTTCTTC.

Points on this clone: This sample includes further DNA sequences coding for the same CDR3. This chain joins TRBV7-8 and TRBJ1-4; the D gene is possibly TRBD1 (6 bases). V lost 3 bases to trimming and J lost 5 bases, with 13 bases between them. The germline V gene encodes CDR1 SGHVS and CDR2 FQNEAQ. This CDR3 comprises 15 residues. Here the CDR3 DNA reads TGTGCCAGCAGCTTGGGAGGGGACACCAATGAAAAACTGTTTTTT. This translates into CASSLGGDTNEKLFF.

J is TRBJ2-2 and V is TRBV2, with D uncertain. The germline CDR1 and CDR2 sequences are SNHLY and FYNNEI. V was trimmed by 5 bases and J by 7 bases, leaving 14 bases between them. CDR3 size: 14 residues. The CDR3, as DNA: TGTGCCAGCAGTCGCCGCGGCTTCGGCGGGGAGCTGTTTTTT. This gives the protein CASSRRGFGGELFF. The variable domain in full, completed from reference TRBV2 and TRBJ2-2, reads EPEVTQTPSHQVTQMGQEVILRCVPISNHLYFYWYRQILGQKVEFLVSFYNNEISEKSEIFDDQFSVERPDGSNFTLKIRSTKLEDSAMYFCASSRRGFGGELFFGEGSRLTVL.

The CDR3 DNA reads TGCGCCAGCAGCCTCCAAAGCAGGGGTTTCTATGGCTACACCTTC. Translating it yields CASSLQSRGFYGYTF. This rearrangement joins TRBV4-3 to TRBJ1-2; maybe TRBD1 (6 bases). This CDR3 comprises 15 residues. Germline assignment: CDR1 LGHNA and CDR2 YSLEER. V lost 4 bases to trimming and J lost 4 bases, with 16 bases between them.

The chain combines TRBV6-6 with TRBJ1-2, with D hard to call. Germline values: CDR1 MNHNY, CDR2 SVGAGI (reference sequence). The germline V and J ends were trimmed by 6 bases and 6 bases, with 17 bases remaining between them. The CDR3 length is 14 residues. As DNA, the CDR3 is TGTGCCAGCAGCATCGGGAGCCAGGCCCATGGCTACACCTTC. It encodes CASSIGSQAHGYTF.

The J gene is TRBJ2-1, the V gene TRBV5-4; possibly TRBD2 for D (5 bases). CDR1 SGHNT and CDR2 YYREEE come from the germline V gene (reference sequence). V gave up 4 bases and J gave up 3 bases, with 11 bases separating them. The CDR3 totals 14 residues. The CDR3 DNA is TGTGCCAGCAGCCCCCAACTAGACTACAATGAGCAGTTCTTC. This sequence encodes CASSPQLDYNEQFF.

This chain links TRBV7-6 with TRBJ2-3; 8 positions match TRBD1. This CDR3 spans 15 amino acids. Trimming took 0 bases from V and 4 from J; bases not matched to a gene: 3. Per germline, CDR1 SGHVS and CDR2 FNYEAQ. CDR3 amino acids: CASSLARGLADTQYF. Written as DNA, the CDR3 is TGTGCCAGCAGCTTAGCCAGGGGGCTTGCAGATACGCAGTATTTT.